Following are 14 T cell receptor beta chains from one sample sequenced in a study of cytomegalovirus exposure and HLA in healthy donors. Libraries were prepared by immunoSEQ multiplex PCR; TCRdb keeps only in-frame clonotypes and omits some of them. The profile shows about 130,000 clones, 90% to 95% of them singletons. Input material: PBMCs. Receptor source: a woman aged 18-29 years in good health and CMV-seronegative.

The chain links TRBV10-3 to TRBJ2-2, with 9 nucleotides matching TRBD2. The germline V gene encodes CDR1 ENHRY and CDR2 SYGVKD. The CDR3 consists of 16 residues. The junction had 8 bases not matched to a gene; V was cut back by 6 bases and J by 3 bases. The CDR3 protein is CAIRPAGLAYTGELFF. CDR3 nucleotides: TGTGCCATCAGACCCGCGGGACTAGCTTACACCGGGGAGCTGTTTTTT.

The J gene is TRBJ2-3, the V gene TRBV7-8; a possible D gene is TRBD2 (6 bases). There are 16 residues in the CDR3. Per germline, CDR1 SGHVS and CDR2 FQNEAQ. V lost 2 bases, J lost 3 bases, and 15 bases lay in between. As DNA, the CDR3 is TGTGCCAGCAGCTTATCCGCGGGGCCCGGGACAGATACGCAGTATTTT. This sequence encodes CASSLSAGPGTDTQYF.

The chain has TRBV5-4 and TRBJ2-7; TRBD2 matches 8 bases. This CDR3 is built from 14 residues. Germline loops: CDR1 SGHNT, CDR2 YYREEE (reference sequence). V lost 1 base and J lost 0; bases outside the gene matches: 0. CDR3 DNA sequence: TGTGCCAGCAGCTTGAGCGGGAGCTCCTACGAGCAGTACTTC. As protein: CASSLSGSSYEQYF.

The rearrangement links TRBV2 to TRBJ1-1; D may be TRBD1 (5 bases). Germline CDR1 SNHLY, CDR2 FYNNEI. This CDR3 region has 16 residues. V was cut by 2 bases and J by 5 bases, with 18 bases left in between. CDR3 region: CASSESLGGVGTEAFF. In nucleotides, the CDR3 is TGTGCCAGCAGTGAATCGCTCGGGGGGGTGGGGACTGAAGCTTTCTTT.

V is TRBV2 and J is TRBJ2-5; TRBD1 matches 11 bases. V was pared by 6 bases and J by 1 base, with 7 bases of the junction left unmatched. CDR3 length: 16 amino acids. Per the germline V gene, CDR1 is SNHLY and CDR2 is FYNNEI. CDR3 DNA sequence: TGTGCCAGCAGCCCTGTGGGGACAGGGGGCCAAGAGACCCAGTACTTC. Protein sequence: CASSPVGTGGQETQYF.

This sequence joins TRBV28 and TRBJ1-6, with 7 bases lining up with TRBD1. Trimming took 11 bases from V and 7 from J; bases not matched to a gene: 8. Germline V gene sequence: CDR1 MDHEN, CDR2 SYDVKM. The length of the CDR3 is 13 residues. CDR3 nucleotide sequence: TGTGCCGCTCAACAGGGGTTGAATTCACCCCTCCACTTT. This codes for CAAQQGLNSPLHF. Looking up the rest from reference TRBV28 and TRBJ1-6 gives the full variable domain: DVKVTQSSRYLVKRTGEKVFLECVQDMDHENMFWYRQDPGLGLRLIYFSYDVKMKEKGDIPEGYSVSREKKERFSLILESASTNQTSMYLCAAQQGLNSPLHFGNGTRLTVT.

This chain uses TRBV5-6 with TRBJ2-3; perhaps TRBD1 as D (6 bases). Germline CDR1 and CDR2: SGHDT and YYEEEE. There are 12 residues in the CDR3. The V end lost 0 bases, the J end lost 11 bases, and 10 bases lay between the germline ends. The CDR3 loop reads CASSLGGLGQYF. DNA of the CDR3: TGTGCCAGCAGCTTGGGGGGGCTCGGGCAGTATTTT.

The rearrangement links TRBV7-9 to TRBJ1-1, with D hard to call. Trimming took off 5 bases at V and 4 bases at J, with 17 bases between the two ends. Per the germline V gene, CDR1 is SEHNR and CDR2 is FQNEAQ (reference sequence). The CDR3 runs to 15 residues. The CDR3 protein is CASSPGGVRGTEAFF. The CDR3 bases are TGTGCCAGCAGCCCCGGCGGGGTCCGAGGCACTGAAGCTTTCTTT. The variable domain in full, with the rest retrieved from reference TRBV7-9 and TRBJ1-1, is DTGVSQNPRHKITKRGQNVTFRCDPISEHNRLYWYRQTLGQGPEFLTYFQNEAQLEKSRLLSDRFSAERPKGSFSTLEIQRTEQGDSAMYLCASSPGGVRGTEAFFGQGTRLTVV.

This clone has only a few counts. CDR3 loop: CASRGQGSNSPLHF. In DNA, the CDR3 is TGTGCCAGCAGGGGACAGGGCAGTAATTCACCCCTCCACTTT. V gene TRBV25-1 combines with J gene TRBJ1-6, with 9 positions matching TRBD1. CDR3 length: 14 amino acids. CDR1 is MGHDK and CDR2 is SYGVNS in the germline V gene. Trimming took 6 bases from V and 6 from J; bases not matched to a gene: 3.

The chain links TRBV5-4 to TRBJ2-7, with 7 bases lining up with TRBD1. This CDR3 has 15 amino acids. Germline assignment: CDR1 SGHNT and CDR2 YYREEE (reference sequence). The J segment lost 5 bases and the V segment lost 2 bases, leaving 10 bases of the junction unmatched. The CDR3 nucleotides read TGTGCCAGCAGCTTTACCGGGACAGAGTGGGACGAGCAGTACTTC. It translates to CASSFTGTEWDEQYF.

The rearrangement uses TRBV4-1 and TRBJ2-2; 7 bases map to TRBD2. In germline, CDR1 is MGHRA, CDR2 YSYEKL. CDR3 length: 14 amino acids. V dropped 5 bases and J dropped 5; count of bases not matched to a gene: 5. CDR3 nucleotide sequence: TGCGCCAGCAGCGGACTAGGGTTTACCGGGGAGCTGTTTTTT. Protein: CASSGLGFTGELFF.

The chain employs TRBV9 and TRBJ1-3; the match to TRBD1 covers 10 bases. The CDR3 has 16 residues. J lost 4 bases, V lost 3 bases, and 7 bases had no gene match. The germline gives CDR1 SGDLS, CDR2 YYNGEE. CDR3 DNA: TGTGCCAGCAGCGCCTCCGGGACAGGGGAAGGAAACACCATATATTTT. Protein product: CASSASGTGEGNTIYF.

This sequence joins TRBV28 and TRBJ2-7; D is perhaps TRBD2 (6 bases). This CDR3 is built from 12 residues. V lost 11 bases and J 3 bases, leaving 14 bases between the germline ends. Germline-derived CDR1 and CDR2 are MDHEN and SYDVKM. CDR3 nucleotide sequence: TGTGCCGCCTGCGGGAACTTCTACGAGCAGTACTTC. This gives the protein CAACGNFYEQYF.

The chain employs TRBV9 and TRBJ2-3, with a possible D match to TRBD2 (6 bases). CDR3 size: 15 residues. The germline CDR1 and CDR2 sequences are SGDLS and YYNGEE. Trimming pared 0 bases from V and 5 bases from J, leaving 13 bases between. DNA for the CDR3: TGTGCCAGCAGCGTAGGAGGAGGGGTAGGAGATACGCAGTATTTT. Its protein is CASSVGGGVGDTQYF.